The 2 T cell receptor beta chains below were found in one sample sequenced in a study of post-analysis software for immune sequencing data. Overall study findings and caveats: TRBV5-6, TRBV5-1 and TRBV20-1 were among a handful of TRBV segments more frequent in patients than controls.

Presence of unique molecular identifiers characterized the TCR beta cDNA libraries. One entry per CDR3 protein, called by TCRdb with MiXCR from the PCR reads. The sample consists of some 700,000 distinct CDR3 sequences, 59% of them appearing once. No antigens are known for them. Sequencing was done on a sample of blood. These receptors were collected from a girl aged 2 to 10 with multiple sclerosis.

This chain connects TRBV5-1 to TRBJ1-2, with a tentative D call TRBD1 (6 bases). Trimming took 5 bases from V and 4 from J, leaving 18 bases between them. The germline V gene encodes CDR1 SGHRS and CDR2 YFSETQ. The CDR3 extends over 15 amino acids. CDR3 protein: CASSSGGPFSYGYTF. The CDR3 DNA sequence: TGCGCCAGCAGTTCTGGGGGGCCCTTCTCCTATGGCTACACCTTC. Full variable domain (missing parts from reference TRBV5-1 and TRBJ1-2): KAGVTQTPRYLIKTRGQQVTLSCSPISGHRSVSWYQQTPGQGLQFLFEYFSETQRNKGNFPGRFSGRQFSNSRSEMNVSTLELGDSALYLCASSSGGPFSYGYTFGSGTRLTVV.

This chain links TRBV9 with TRBJ2-1, with 9 bases aligning to TRBD2. Germline CDR1 is SGDLS and CDR2 is YYNGEE. V trimming: 1 base; J trimming: 9 bases; junction bases outside the gene matches: 5. The CDR3 loop spans 14 amino acids. The CDR3 sequence is CASSVMVAGAEQFF. The CDR3 DNA reads as TGTGCCAGCAGCGTAATGGTAGCGGGAGCTGAGCAGTTCTTC.